The 25 T cell receptor beta chains below come from one sample, sequenced in a study of radiation and T cells in renal cell carcinoma. TCRdb's table, derived via immunoSEQ multiplex PCR, lists solely in-frame clones and lacks some. The repertoire holds 150,000 or so clones, with 88% as singletons. Time point here: baseline pretreatment blood. Stated treatment: 15 Gy SBRT to primary tumor, nephrectomy 4 weeks later. The sequenced sample was blood, obtained from a patient whose treatment included radiotherapy and nephrectomy. Source of these receptors: a woman aged 70-85 years with renal cell carcinoma.

V is TRBV6-1 and J is TRBJ2-5; 11 bases fit TRBD2. CDR1 is MNHNS, CDR2 SASEGT, per germline. With V trimmed by 8 bases and J by 3 bases, 8 bases remained unmatched. The CDR3 covers 15 residues. The DNA of the CDR3 is TGTGCCAGCTTCCGGGGTAGCGGGGGGGAAGAGACCCAGTACTTC. Amino acids: CASFRGSGGEETQYF.

The CDR3 region is CASSLSQYEQYF. In nucleotides, the CDR3 is TGTGCCAGCAGCTTATCGCAATACGAGCAGTACTTC. The chain recombines TRBV7-2 with TRBJ2-7, with no clear D. This CDR3 contains 12 residues. Germline V gene sequence: CDR1 SGHTA, CDR2 FQGNSA. V was trimmed by 2 bases and J by 4 bases, leaving 6 bases between them.

J is TRBJ1-2 and V is TRBV9; D is undetermined. Germline V gene lookup returns CDR1 SGDLS and CDR2 YYNGEE. The ends were cut back, 4 bases at V and 3 bases at J, with 13 bases in the middle. CDR3 length equals 14 residues. CDR3 DNA sequence: TGTGCCAGCAGCTCCCAGGCGTCGGACTATGGCTACACCTTC. Translated: CASSSQASDYGYTF. Based on the CDR3 plus reference TRBV9 and TRBJ1-2, the full variable domain is DSGVTQTPKHLITATGQRVTLRCSPRSGDLSVYWYQQSLDQGLQFLIQYYNGEERAKGNILERFSAQQFPDLHSELNLSSLELGDSALYFCASSSQASDYGYTFGSGTRLTVV.

In this sample, this clone turned up once. The chain carries TRBV28 and TRBJ2-7; possible D gene TRBD2, 5 bases. The length of the CDR3 is 14 residues. With 5 bases removed from V and 2 bases from J, the gap between germline ends came to 13 bases. The germline CDR1 and CDR2 sequences are MDHEN and SYDVKM. The CDR3 loop is CASSPPGKPYEQYF. The CDR3 DNA is TGTGCCAGCAGTCCACCCGGGAAACCCTACGAGCAGTACTTC.

The gene calls are TRBV20-1 and TRBJ2-5; D ambiguous. Per the germline V gene, CDR1 is DFQATT and CDR2 is SNEGSKA (reference sequence). V dropped 1 base and J dropped 5 bases, with 5 bases sitting between them. The CDR3 consists of 11 residues. The CDR3 spells CSARVTETQYF. CDR3 nucleotides: TGCAGTGCTAGAGTGACGGAGACCCAGTACTTC.

V usage is TRBV18 and J usage is TRBJ1-1; D may be TRBD1 (5 bases). The CDR3 covers 17 residues. The germline V gene encodes CDR1 KGHSH and CDR2 LQKENI. V was shortened by 4 bases and J by 0 bases, with 18 bases between the two germline ends. The CDR3 bases are TGTGCCAGCTCACGCTTCGGGGCTTCTCCTATGAACACTGAAGCTTTCTTT. Protein: CASSRFGASPMNTEAFF.

For this clone: The conserved closing phenylalanine or tryptophan is absent in this CDR3, likely reflecting a read error. The rearrangement links TRBV5-4 to TRBJ1-2, with D uncertain. The CDR3 length is 15 residues. Germline CDR1 and CDR2: SGHNT and YYREEE (reference sequence). CDR3 residues: CASSQDPRVRYGYTL. The CDR3 nucleotides are TGCGCCAGCAGCCAAGATCCGAGGGTACGGTATGGCTACACCCTC.

V and J are TRBV30 and TRBJ1-5; 8 bases agree with TRBD1. Losses at the gene ends were 1 base for V and 0 bases for J; bases not matched to a gene: 8. Germline V gene sequence: CDR1 GTSNPN, CDR2 SVGIG (reference sequence). The CDR3 is made up of 17 amino acids. The chain's CDR3 is CAWSGRQGTGSNQPQHF. CDR3 bases: TGTGCCTGGAGTGGCAGACAGGGGACCGGTAGCAATCAGCCCCAGCATTTT. The full variable domain, its missing parts supplied by reference TRBV30 and TRBJ1-5, is SQTIHQWPATLVQPVGSPLSLECTVEGTSNPNLYWYRQAAGRGLQLLFYSVGIGQISSEVPQNLSASRPQDRQFILSSKKLLLSDSGFYLCAWSGRQGTGSNQPQHFGDGTRLSIL.

The chain uses TRBV28 and TRBJ1-1, with D tentatively TRBD1 (6 bases). Germline CDR1 MDHEN, CDR2 SYDVKM. V was shortened by 5 bases and J by 1 base, with 14 bases between the two germline ends. This CDR3 contains 15 residues. In nucleotides, the CDR3 is TGTGCCAGCAGTCTTTACCAACAGGGGAACACTGAAGCTTTCTTT. It codes for CASSLYQQGNTEAFF. The full variable domain, completed using reference TRBV28 and TRBJ1-1, is DVKVTQSSRYLVKRTGEKVFLECVQDMDHENMFWYRQDPGLGLRLIYFSYDVKMKEKGDIPEGYSVSREKKERFSLILESASTNQTSMYLCASSLYQQGNTEAFFGQGTRLTVV.

This clone has more than one count but fewer than ten. The chain links TRBV6-1 to TRBJ1-6; D call uncertain. V was clipped by 3 bases and J by 7 bases, with 13 bases between them. There are 15 residues in the CDR3. Per germline, CDR1 MNHNS and CDR2 SASEGT. The DNA for the CDR3 is TGTGCCAGCAGTGACATAGCAGGAGAAAATTCACCCCTCCACTTT. Translating gives CASSDIAGENSPLHF.

The chain recombines TRBV11-1 with TRBJ2-3, with a possible D match to TRBD2 (6 bases). The germline V gene has CDR1 SGHAT and CDR2 FQDESV (reference sequence). Trimming removed 5 bases at V and 0 bases at J, with 15 bases between. CDR3 size: 16 residues. This CDR3 reads CASSTRGSLSTDTQYF. For the CDR3, the DNA is TGTGCCAGCAGCACCCGGGGGTCCCTAAGCACAGATACGCAGTATTTT.

The chain is built from TRBV5-4 and TRBJ2-7; TRBD2 agrees at 8 bases. This CDR3 region has 13 residues. In germline, CDR1 is SGHNT, CDR2 YYREEE (reference sequence). The V gene end was trimmed by 4 bases and the J gene end by 4 bases; junction bases not matched to a gene: 4. The CDR3 sequence: CASSRSGGYEQYF. CDR3 sequence (DNA): TGTGCCAGCAGCCGCAGCGGGGGTTACGAGCAGTACTTC. Full variable domain (rest looked up from reference TRBV5-4 and TRBJ2-7): ETGVTQSPTHLIKTRGQQVTLRCSSQSGHNTVSWYQQALGQGPQFIFQYYREEENGRGNFPPRFSGLQFPNYSSELNVNALELDDSALYLCASSRSGGYEQYFGPGTRLTVT.

This chain connects TRBV5-4 to TRBJ2-2; TRBD1 matches 7 bases. The CDR3 length is 15 residues. The germline CDR1 and CDR2 sequences are SGHNT and YYREEE (reference sequence). V lost 0 bases to trimming and J lost 1 base; unmatched junction nucleotides: 0. The DNA for the CDR3 is TGTGCCAGCAGCTTGGACAGGGGGAACACCGGGGAGCTGTTTTTT. Translated: CASSLDRGNTGELFF.

The gene calls are TRBV7-2 and TRBJ1-2; a weak D match, TRBD1 (5 bases). Between the trimmed V and J ends, which lost 1 base and 2 bases, there was a span of 8 bases. Germline V gene sequence: CDR1 SGHTA, CDR2 FQGNSA. This CDR3 region has 14 residues. The CDR3 region has the DNA TGTGCCAGCAGCTTAGAGGGGAAAAACTATGGCTACACCTTC. As protein: CASSLEGKNYGYTF.

The chain uses TRBV6-5 and TRBJ2-7; 9 positions agree with TRBD2. Germline loops: CDR1 MNHEY, CDR2 SVGAGI. The CDR3 runs to 15 residues. V dropped 6 bases and J dropped 0; count of bases not matched to a gene: 6. The CDR3, as DNA: TGTGCCAGCAGCTCCAGCGGGGGGCTCTCCTACGAGCAGTACTTC. Translation gives CASSSSGGLSYEQYF.

The chain employs TRBV19 and TRBJ2-7, with D perhaps matching TRBD2 (6 bases). The CDR3 has 14 amino acids. V lost 0 bases and J 2 bases, leaving 8 bases between the germline ends. The germline V gene encodes CDR1 LNHDA and CDR2 SQIVND (reference sequence). The CDR3 spells CASSIEEGPYEQYF. The CDR3 region has the DNA TGTGCCAGTAGTATAGAGGAGGGGCCCTACGAGCAGTACTTC.

The J gene is TRBJ1-5, the V gene TRBV30; D is uncertain. Germline CDR1 reads GTSNPN; CDR2 reads SVGIG (reference sequence). Trimming shortened V by 1 base and J by 3 bases, and 7 bases separated the two germline ends. The length of the CDR3 is 13 residues. In nucleotides, the CDR3 is TGTGCCTGGAGTGATGACATCAATCAGCCCCAGCATTTT. Translated, it gives CAWSDDINQPQHF. The full variable domain, completed using reference TRBV30 and TRBJ1-5, is SQTIHQWPATLVQPVGSPLSLECTVEGTSNPNLYWYRQAAGRGLQLLFYSVGIGQISSEVPQNLSASRPQDRQFILSSKKLLLSDSGFYLCAWSDDINQPQHFGDGTRLSIL.

This chain links TRBV18 with TRBJ2-1, with D perhaps matching TRBD1 (6 bases). Germline values: CDR1 KGHSH, CDR2 LQKENI. The CDR3 totals 14 residues. Trimming took off 4 bases at V and 3 bases at J, with 10 bases between the two ends. Here the CDR3 DNA reads TGTGCCAGCTCACTTAGGACAGACTACAATGAGCAGTTCTTC. This encodes CASSLRTDYNEQFF.

V and J are TRBV19 and TRBJ1-1, with unresolved D. Trimming shortened V by 3 bases and J by 0 bases, and 11 bases separated the two germline ends. This CDR3 contains 15 residues. From germline, CDR1 is LNHDA and CDR2 SQIVND (reference sequence). In nucleotides, the CDR3 is TGTGCCAGTAGTATGTTCGCGGTTATGAACACTGAAGCTTTCTTT. This encodes CASSMFAVMNTEAFF.

V is TRBV30 and J is TRBJ1-4, with TRBD1 identical over 10 bases. Looked up from germline, CDR1 is GTSNPN and CDR2 is SVGIG (reference sequence). Trimming took 1 base from V and 7 from J; bases not matched to a gene: 3. The CDR3 spans 14 residues. The CDR3 DNA reads as TGTGCCTGGAGTGAGGGACAGGGGAGTGAAAAACTGTTTTTT. Residues: CAWSEGQGSEKLFF.

The rearrangement joins TRBV10-3 to TRBJ1-1, with unresolved D. The CDR3 runs 13 residues. Germline CDR1 is ENHRY and CDR2 is SYGVKD. Trimming cost V 4 bases and J 2 bases, with 8 bases left between them. The CDR3 sequence is CAISVRPNTEAFF. CDR3 coding DNA: TGTGCCATCAGTGTAAGGCCTAACACTGAAGCTTTCTTT.

V usage is TRBV18 and J usage is TRBJ1-1, with TRBD1 matching over 8 bases. CDR1 and CDR2 (germline): KGHSH, LQKENI. The CDR3 contains 16 residues. V shed 3 bases, J shed 1 base, and the junction held 7 bases outside the gene matches. The CDR3 region is CASSPSRGQGNTEAFF. In DNA form, the CDR3 reads TGTGCCAGCTCACCTTCCCGCGGACAGGGGAACACTGAAGCTTTCTTT.

The V and J genes are TRBV9 and TRBJ2-7; no firm D call. The CDR3 has 16 residues. Trimming cost V 1 base and J 7 bases, with 21 bases left between them. CDR1 and CDR2 (germline): SGDLS, YYNGEE. The CDR3 is CASSVILREATTEQYF. The CDR3 coding sequence is TGTGCCAGCAGCGTAATCCTCAGAGAGGCTACTACGGAGCAGTACTTC.

The chain couples TRBV7-2 to TRBJ1-1; D gene ambiguous. The CDR3 is made up of 15 amino acids. CDR1 SGHTA and CDR2 FQGNSA come from the germline V gene. V was cut by 3 bases and J by 8 bases, with 19 bases left in between. The DNA for the CDR3 is TGTGCCAGCAGCTTGGAGGGAGGTTTGGCCGAGGAAGCTTTCTTT. Its protein product is CASSLEGGLAEEAFF.

This rearrangement joins TRBV11-3 to TRBJ2-3, with D tentatively TRBD2 (6 bases). V lost 2 bases and J 0 bases, leaving 9 bases between the germline ends. The germline V gene has CDR1 SGHNT and CDR2 YENEEA. This CDR3 has 15 residues. Here the CDR3 DNA reads TGTGCCAGCAGCTTATTAGCGGCTAGCACAGATACGCAGTATTTT. Amino acids: CASSLLAASTDTQYF.